This TCR beta chain emerged from a study of blood T cell repertoires in COVID-19. CDR3 length: 14 amino acids. Germline V gives CDR1 MDHEN, CDR2 SYDVKM. With V trimmed by 5 bases and J by 5 bases, 7 bases remained unmatched. Per the study methods: Reference gene primer amplification gave nucleated cell count estimates. Method: immunoSEQ multiplex PCR; TCRdb's copy keeps in-frame clones and lacks some. That table is the source of V, J and clone size, and D and trimming were worked out from the DNA. Of more than 85,000 clones listed, roughly 80% were seen once; the top ten hold 9.5% to 10%. The sample taken for sequencing was peripheral blood. V and J are TRBV28 and TRBJ2-5; TRBD2 agrees at 8 bases. The origin of this receptor is a man in his 60s with active or convalescent COVID-19. CDR3 loop: CASSEAGAAETQYF. DNA for the CDR3: TGTGCCAGCAGTGAAGCGGGGGCCGCGGAGACCCAGTACTTC.